Below, one T cell receptor (beta chain) is given with its context. The antigen remains undetermined. This CDR3 comprises 14 residues. Germline CDR1 and CDR2: MNHEY and SVGAGI. V dropped 5 bases and J dropped 0 bases, with 8 bases sitting between them. These data come from a study of a mutant IDH1 vaccine in newly diagnosed glioma. Turning to the study itself: With temozolomide cycles, or 4-6 weeks after radiotherapy alone, vaccination was started.

This table comes from immunoSEQ multiplex PCR, and its TCRdb copy is limited to in-frame clones, with some not included. The sample gives 50,000 to 60,000 clones, about four fifths of which show up once; more than 5% is in the top ten. Time point: week 23, last vaccination. Each dose of the vaccine consisted of 300 ug of mutant IDH1 20-mer peptide, with topical imiquimod. The source of this sequence is a man aged 40-49 years with glioma. The J gene is TRBJ2-4, the V gene TRBV6-5; unclear D gene. This specimen was PBMCs, taken from a glioma patient whose treatment included an IDH1 peptide vaccine. The CDR3 protein is CASSTSIAKNIQYF. The DNA for the CDR3 is TGTGCCAGCAGTACCTCAATAGCCAAAAACATTCAGTACTTC.